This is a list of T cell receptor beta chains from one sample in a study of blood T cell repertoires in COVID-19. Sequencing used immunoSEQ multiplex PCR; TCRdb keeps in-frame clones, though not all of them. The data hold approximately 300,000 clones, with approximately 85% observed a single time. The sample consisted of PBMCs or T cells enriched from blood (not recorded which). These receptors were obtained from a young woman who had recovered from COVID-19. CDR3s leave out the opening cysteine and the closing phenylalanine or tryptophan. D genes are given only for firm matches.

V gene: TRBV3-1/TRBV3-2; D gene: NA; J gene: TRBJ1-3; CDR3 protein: ASSQDPGYGNTIY
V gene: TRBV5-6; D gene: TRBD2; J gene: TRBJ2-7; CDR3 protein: ASSLFLAGGEQY
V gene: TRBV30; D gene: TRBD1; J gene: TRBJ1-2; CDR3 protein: AWSVLTGVNYGYT
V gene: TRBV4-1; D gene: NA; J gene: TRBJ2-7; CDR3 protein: ASSQGLAGPSSYEQY
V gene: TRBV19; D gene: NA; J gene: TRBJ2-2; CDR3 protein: ASSPYITGELF
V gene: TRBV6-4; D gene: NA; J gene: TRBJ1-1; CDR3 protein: ASRGTTNTEAF
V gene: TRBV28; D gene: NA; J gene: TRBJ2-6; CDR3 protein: ASSGANGFAGANVLT
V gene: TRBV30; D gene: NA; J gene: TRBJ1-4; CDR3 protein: AWSLTQGVSEKLF
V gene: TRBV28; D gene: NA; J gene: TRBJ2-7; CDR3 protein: ASSPRAQGSYEQY
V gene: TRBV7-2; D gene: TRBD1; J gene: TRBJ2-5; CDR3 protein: ASSLAGTGTGTQETQY
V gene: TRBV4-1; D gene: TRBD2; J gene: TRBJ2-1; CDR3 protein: ASSQVQAGGYNEQF
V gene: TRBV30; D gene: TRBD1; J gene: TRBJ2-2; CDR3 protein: AWVKAGTGTGELF
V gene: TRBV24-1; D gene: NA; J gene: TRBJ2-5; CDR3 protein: ATSDNPGLQETQY
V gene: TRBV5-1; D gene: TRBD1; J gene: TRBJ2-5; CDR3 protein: ASSLSTRGETQY
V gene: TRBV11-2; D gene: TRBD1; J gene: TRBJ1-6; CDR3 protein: ASSYIDRANSPLH
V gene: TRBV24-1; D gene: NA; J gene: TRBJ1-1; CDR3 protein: ATSAGLVTEAF
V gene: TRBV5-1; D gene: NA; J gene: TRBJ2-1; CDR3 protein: ASTQGGGLGNEQF
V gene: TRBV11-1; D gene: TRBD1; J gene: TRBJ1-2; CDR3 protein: ASSEGTGRNYGYT
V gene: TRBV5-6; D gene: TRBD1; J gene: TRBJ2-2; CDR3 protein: ASSLGQGATGELF
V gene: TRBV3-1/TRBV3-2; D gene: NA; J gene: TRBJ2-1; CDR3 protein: ASSQGGGRYNEQF
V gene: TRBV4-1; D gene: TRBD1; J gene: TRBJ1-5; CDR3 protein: ASSRQGEQPQH
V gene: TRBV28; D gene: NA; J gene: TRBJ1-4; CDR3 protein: ASTARATNEKLF
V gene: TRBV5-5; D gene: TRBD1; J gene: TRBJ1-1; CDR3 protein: ASRRDRANTEAF
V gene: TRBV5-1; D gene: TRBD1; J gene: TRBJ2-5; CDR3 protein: ASSWDREGETQY
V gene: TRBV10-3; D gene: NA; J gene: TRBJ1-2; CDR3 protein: ATSTLLYGYT
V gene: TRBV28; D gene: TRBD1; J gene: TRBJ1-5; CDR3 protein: ASSFSSGWTGGISWNQPQH
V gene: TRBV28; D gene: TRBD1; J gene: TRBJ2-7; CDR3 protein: ASSLWTGSHEQY
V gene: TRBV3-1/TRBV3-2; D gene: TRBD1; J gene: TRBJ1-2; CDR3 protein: ASSPGTAYGYT
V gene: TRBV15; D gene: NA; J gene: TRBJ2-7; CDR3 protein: ATSSLTSNEQY
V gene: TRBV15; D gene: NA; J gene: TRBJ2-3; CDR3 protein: ATSNLDFSSTDTQY
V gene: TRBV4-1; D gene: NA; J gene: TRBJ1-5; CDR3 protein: ASSQHRVVDQPQH
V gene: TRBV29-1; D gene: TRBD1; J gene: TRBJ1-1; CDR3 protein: SVEGGQGNFWRNTEAF
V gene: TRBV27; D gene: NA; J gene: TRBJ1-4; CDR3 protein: ASKPNQGGANEKLF
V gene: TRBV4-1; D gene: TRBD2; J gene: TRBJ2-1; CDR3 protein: ASSQVGLVSSYNEQF
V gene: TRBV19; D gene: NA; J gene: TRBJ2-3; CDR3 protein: ASSISGGAYTQY
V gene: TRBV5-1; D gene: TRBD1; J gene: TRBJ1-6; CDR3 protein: ASSLGLDRGSPLH
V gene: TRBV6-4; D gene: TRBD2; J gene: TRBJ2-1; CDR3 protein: ASSRLANDYNEQF
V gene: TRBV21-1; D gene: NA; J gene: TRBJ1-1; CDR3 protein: ASSKVKGQGAFLMNTEAF
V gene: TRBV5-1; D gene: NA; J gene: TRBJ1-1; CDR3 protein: ASSPGRGESGTEAF
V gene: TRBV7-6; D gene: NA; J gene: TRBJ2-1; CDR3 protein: ASSPPLGGPRGNEQF
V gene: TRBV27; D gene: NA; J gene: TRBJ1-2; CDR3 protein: ASSPNQSGAHPYGYT